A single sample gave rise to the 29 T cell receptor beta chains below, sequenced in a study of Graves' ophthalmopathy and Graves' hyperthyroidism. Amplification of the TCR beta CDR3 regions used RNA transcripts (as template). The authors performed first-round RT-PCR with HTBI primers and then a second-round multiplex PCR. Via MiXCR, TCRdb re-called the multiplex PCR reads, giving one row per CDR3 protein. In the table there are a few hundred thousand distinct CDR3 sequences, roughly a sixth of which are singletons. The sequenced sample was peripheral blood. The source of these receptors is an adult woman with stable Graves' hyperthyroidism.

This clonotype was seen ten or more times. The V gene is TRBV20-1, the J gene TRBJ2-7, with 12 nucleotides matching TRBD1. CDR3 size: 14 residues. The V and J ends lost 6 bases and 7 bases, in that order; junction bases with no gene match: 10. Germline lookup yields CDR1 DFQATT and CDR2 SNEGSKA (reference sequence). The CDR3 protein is CSARTGTGGNEQYF. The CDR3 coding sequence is TGCAGTGCAAGAACCGGGACAGGGGGCAATGAGCAGTACTTC.

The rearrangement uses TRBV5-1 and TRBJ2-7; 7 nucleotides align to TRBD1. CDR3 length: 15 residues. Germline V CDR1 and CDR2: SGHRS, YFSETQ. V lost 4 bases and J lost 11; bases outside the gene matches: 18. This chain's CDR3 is CASSRQTGVEDEKYF. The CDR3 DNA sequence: TGCGCCAGCAGCCGTCAAACAGGGGTCGAAGACGAAAAGTACTTC. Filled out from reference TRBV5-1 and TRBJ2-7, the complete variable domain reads KAGVTQTPRYLIKTRGQQVTLSCSPISGHRSVSWYQQTPGQGLQFLFEYFSETQRNKGNFPGRFSGRQFSNSRSEMNVSTLELGDSALYLCASSRQTGVEDEKYFGPGTRLTVT.

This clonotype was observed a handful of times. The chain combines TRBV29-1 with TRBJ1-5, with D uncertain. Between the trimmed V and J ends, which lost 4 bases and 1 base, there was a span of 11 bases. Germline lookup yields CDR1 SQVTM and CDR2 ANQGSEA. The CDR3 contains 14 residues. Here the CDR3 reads CSVAPGGSNQPQHF. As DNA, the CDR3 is TGCAGCGTTGCCCCAGGAGGGAGCAATCAGCCCCAGCATTTT.

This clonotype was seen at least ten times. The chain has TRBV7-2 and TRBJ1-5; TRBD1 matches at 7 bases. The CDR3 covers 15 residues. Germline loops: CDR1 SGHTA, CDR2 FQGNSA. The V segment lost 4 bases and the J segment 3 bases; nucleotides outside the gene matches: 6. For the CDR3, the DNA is TGTGCCAGCAGCTCATCGACAGGGTTCAATCAGCCCCAGCATTTT. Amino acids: CASSSSTGFNQPQHF.

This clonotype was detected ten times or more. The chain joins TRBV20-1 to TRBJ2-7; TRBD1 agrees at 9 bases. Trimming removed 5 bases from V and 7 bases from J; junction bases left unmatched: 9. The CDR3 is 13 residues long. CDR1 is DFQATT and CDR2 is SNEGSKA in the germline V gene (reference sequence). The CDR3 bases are TGCAGTGCTGTTCCGGGACAGGGACGGGAGCAGTACTTC. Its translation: CSAVPGQGREQYF.

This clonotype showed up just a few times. The CDR3 reads CASSLIQENQPQHF. In DNA form, the CDR3 reads TGTGCCAGCAGCTTAATACAGGAAAATCAGCCCCAGCATTTT. The chain combines TRBV7-9 with TRBJ1-5; weak D call: TRBD1 (5 bases). Trimming left V 2 bases short and J 4 bases short, with 9 bases between. CDR3 length: 14 amino acids. Germline V gives CDR1 SEHNR, CDR2 FQNEAQ (reference sequence). Full variable domain (missing parts from reference TRBV7-9 and TRBJ1-5): DTGVSQNPRHKITKRGQNVTFRCDPISEHNRLYWYRQTLGQGPEFLTYFQNEAQLEKSRLLSDRFSAERPKGSFSTLEIQRTEQGDSAMYLCASSLIQENQPQHFGDGTRLSIL.

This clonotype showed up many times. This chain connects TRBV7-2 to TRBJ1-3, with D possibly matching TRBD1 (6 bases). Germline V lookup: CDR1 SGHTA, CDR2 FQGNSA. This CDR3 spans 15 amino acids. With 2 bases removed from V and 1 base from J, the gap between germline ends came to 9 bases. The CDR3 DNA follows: TGTGCCAGCAGCTTACACAGGGCTTCTGGAAACACCATATATTTT. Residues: CASSLHRASGNTIYF.

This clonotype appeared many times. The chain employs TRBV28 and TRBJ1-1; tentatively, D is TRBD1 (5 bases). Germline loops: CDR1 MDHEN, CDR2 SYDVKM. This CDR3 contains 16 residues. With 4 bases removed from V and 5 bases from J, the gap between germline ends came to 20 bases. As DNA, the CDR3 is TGTGCCAGCAGTTCGGGGGGATGGGGATTTGGGACTGAAGCTTTCTTT. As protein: CASSSGGWGFGTEAFF.

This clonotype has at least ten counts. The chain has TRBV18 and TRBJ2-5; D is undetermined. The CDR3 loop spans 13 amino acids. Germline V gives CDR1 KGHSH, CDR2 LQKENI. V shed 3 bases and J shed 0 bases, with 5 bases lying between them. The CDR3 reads CASSPWDQETQYF. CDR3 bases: TGTGCCAGCTCACCGTGGGACCAAGAGACCCAGTACTTC.

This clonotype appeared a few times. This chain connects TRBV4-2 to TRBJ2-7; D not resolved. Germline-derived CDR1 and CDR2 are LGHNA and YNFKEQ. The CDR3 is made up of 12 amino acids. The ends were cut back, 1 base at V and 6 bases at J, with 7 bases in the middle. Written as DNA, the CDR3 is TGTGCCAGCAGCCAAGCCGGATTCGAGCAGTACTTC. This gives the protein CASSQAGFEQYF.

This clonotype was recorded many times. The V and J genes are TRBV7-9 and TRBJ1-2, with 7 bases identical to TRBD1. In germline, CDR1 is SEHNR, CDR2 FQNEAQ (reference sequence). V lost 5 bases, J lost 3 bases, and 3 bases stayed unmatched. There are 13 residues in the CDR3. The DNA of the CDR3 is TGTGCCAGCAGCCGAACAGGGGACTATGGCTACACCTTC. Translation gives CASSRTGDYGYTF.

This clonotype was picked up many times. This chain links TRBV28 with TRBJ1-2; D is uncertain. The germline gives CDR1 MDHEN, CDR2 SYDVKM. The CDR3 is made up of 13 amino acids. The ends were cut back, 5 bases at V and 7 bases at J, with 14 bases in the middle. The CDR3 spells CASSQDGCGGYTF. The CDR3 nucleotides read TGTGCCAGCAGTCAGGACGGGTGTGGTGGCTACACCTTC.

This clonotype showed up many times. The CDR3 nucleotides are TGTGCCAGCAGTGACAGGGCTAGCAATCAGCCCCAGCATTTT. It is translated as CASSDRASNQPQHF. The chain employs TRBV12-3 or TRBV12-4 and TRBJ1-5; 7 bases align to TRBD1. Trimming at V came to 5 bases and at J to 0 bases, leaving 1 base not matched to a gene. This CDR3 has 14 amino acids.

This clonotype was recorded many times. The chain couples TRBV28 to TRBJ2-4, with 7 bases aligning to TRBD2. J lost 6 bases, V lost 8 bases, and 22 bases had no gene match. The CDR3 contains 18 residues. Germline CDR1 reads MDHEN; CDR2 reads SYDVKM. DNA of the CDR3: TGTGCCAGCCGAGATTTGGGCGTGGGGGGGAAGAGGGGAAACATTCAGTACTTC. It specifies CASRDLGVGGKRGNIQYF.

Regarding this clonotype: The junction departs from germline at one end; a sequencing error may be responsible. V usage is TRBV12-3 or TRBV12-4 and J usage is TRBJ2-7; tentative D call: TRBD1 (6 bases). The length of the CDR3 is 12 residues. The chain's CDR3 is CASSLGAFGQCF. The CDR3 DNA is TGTGCCAGCAGTCTGGGGGCCTTTGGCCAGTGCTTC.

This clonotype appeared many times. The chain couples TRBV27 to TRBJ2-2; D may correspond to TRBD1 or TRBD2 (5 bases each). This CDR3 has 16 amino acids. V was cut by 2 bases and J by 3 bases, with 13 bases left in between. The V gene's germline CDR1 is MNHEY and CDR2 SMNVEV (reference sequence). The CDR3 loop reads CASSLDGGRDTGELFF. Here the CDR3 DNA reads TGTGCCAGCAGTTTAGATGGAGGCAGGGACACCGGGGAGCTGTTTTTT.

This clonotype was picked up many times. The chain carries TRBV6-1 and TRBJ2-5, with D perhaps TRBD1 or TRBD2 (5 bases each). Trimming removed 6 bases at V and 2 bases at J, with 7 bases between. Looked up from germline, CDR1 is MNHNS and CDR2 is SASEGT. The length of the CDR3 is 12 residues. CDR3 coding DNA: TGTGCCAGCAGGGGACGGCAAGAGACCCAGTACTTC. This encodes CASRGRQETQYF.

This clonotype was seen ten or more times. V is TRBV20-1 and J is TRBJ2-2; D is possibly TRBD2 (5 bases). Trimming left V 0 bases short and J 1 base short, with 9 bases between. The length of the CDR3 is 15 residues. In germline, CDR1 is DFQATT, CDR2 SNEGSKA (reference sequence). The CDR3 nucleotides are TGCAGTGCTAGAGAACCGGGGAGGAACACCGGGGAGCTGTTTTTT. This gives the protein CSAREPGRNTGELFF.

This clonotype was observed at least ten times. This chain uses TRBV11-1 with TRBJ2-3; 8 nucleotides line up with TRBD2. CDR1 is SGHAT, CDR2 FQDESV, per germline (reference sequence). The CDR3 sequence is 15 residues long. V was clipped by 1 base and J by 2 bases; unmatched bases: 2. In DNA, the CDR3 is TGTGCCAGCAGCTTAGGGACTAGCTCCACAGATACGCAGTATTTT. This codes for CASSLGTSSTDTQYF. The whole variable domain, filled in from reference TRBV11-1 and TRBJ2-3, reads EAEVAQSPRYKITEKSQAVAFWCDPISGHATLYWYRQILGQGPELLVQFQDESVVDDSQLPKDRFSAERLKGVDSTLKIQPAELGDSAMYLCASSLGTSSTDTQYFGPGTRLTVL.

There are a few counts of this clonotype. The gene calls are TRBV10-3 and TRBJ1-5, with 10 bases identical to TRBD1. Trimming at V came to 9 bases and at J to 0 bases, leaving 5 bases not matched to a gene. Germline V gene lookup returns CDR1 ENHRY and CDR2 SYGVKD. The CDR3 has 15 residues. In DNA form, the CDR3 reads TGTGCCATAGGGACAGGGGATGGTAGCAATCAGCCCCAGCATTTT. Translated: CAIGTGDGSNQPQHF.

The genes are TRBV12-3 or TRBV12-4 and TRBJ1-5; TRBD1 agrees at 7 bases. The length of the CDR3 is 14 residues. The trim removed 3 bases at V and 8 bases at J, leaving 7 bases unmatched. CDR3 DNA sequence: TGTGCCAGCAGTTTGGGTCAGGGGGTAAAGCCCCAGCATTTT. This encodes CASSLGQGVKPQHF.

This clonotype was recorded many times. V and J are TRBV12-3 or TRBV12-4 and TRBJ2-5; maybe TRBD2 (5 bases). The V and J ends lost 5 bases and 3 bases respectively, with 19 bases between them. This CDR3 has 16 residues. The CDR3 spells CASSTTVRTDKETQYF. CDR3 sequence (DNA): TGTGCCAGCAGTACCACGGTTCGGACTGATAAAGAGACCCAGTACTTC.

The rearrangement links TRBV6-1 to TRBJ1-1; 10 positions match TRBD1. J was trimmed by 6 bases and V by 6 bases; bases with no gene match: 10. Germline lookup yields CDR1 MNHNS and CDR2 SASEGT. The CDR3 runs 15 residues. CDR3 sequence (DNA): TGTGCCAGCAGCAGACACGGACAGGGGGACGCTGAAGCTTTCTTT. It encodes CASSRHGQGDAEAFF.

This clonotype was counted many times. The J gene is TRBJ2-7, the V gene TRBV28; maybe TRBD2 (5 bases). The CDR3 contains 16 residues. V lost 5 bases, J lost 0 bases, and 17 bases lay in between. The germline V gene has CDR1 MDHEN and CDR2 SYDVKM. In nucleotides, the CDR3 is TGTGCCAGCAGTAGGTATTCGGGATCTGGCTCCTACGAGCAGTACTTC. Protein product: CASSRYSGSGSYEQYF.

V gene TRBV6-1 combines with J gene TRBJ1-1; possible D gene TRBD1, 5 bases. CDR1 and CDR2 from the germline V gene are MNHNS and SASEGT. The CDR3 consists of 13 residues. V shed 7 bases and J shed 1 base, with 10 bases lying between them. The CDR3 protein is CASTLQANTEAFF. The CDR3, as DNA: TGTGCCAGCACGCTACAGGCGAACACTGAAGCTTTCTTT.

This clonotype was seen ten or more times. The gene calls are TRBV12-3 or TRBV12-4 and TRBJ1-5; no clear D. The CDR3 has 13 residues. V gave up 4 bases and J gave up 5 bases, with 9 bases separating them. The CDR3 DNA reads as TGTGCCAGCAGTTACAGTCCCTATCAGCCCCAGCATTTT. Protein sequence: CASSYSPYQPQHF.

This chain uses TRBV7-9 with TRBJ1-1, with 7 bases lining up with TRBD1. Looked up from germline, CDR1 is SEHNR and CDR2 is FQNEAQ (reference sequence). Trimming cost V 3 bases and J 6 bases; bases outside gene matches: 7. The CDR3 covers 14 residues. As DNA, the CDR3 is TGTGCCAGCAGCTTGTCACAGGGGTTATCTGAAGCTTTCTTT. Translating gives CASSLSQGLSEAFF.

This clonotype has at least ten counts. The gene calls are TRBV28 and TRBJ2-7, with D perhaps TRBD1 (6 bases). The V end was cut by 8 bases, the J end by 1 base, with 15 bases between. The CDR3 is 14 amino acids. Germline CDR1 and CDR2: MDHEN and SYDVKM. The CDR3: CASAGGRTSYEQYF. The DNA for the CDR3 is TGTGCCAGCGCTGGGGGCAGAACTTCCTACGAGCAGTACTTC.

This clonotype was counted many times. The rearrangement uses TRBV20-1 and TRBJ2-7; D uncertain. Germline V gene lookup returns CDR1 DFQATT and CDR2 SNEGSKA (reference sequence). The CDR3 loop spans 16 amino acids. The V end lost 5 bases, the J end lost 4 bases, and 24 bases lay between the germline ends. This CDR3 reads CSAAALRKIDSYEQYF. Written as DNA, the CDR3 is TGCAGTGCTGCAGCCTTGAGGAAAATCGATAGTTACGAGCAGTACTTC.